The next 2 T cell receptor beta chains were all read from a single sample in a study of blood T cell repertoires in COVID-19 (dated by TCRdb to about 2020). Library construction relied on the immunoSEQ multiplex PCR assay. In TCRdb, the immuneACCESS table is reduced to in-frame sequences with V and J assigned. These tables do not hold every clone; where another copy was compared, an unresolved V gene accounts for under half, and the others remain unexplained. The sample yields tens of thousands of clones; 85% to 90% were counted once. Nearly 5% of the sample goes to the ten largest clones. Sequenced: peripheral blood. The receptors were gathered from a man in his sixties with active COVID-19.

This clone appeared a single time. J is TRBJ1-2 and V is TRBV7-8; D uncertain. Deletions cut 8 bases from V and 4 bases from J, with 8 bases between. CDR1 is SGHVS and CDR2 is FQNEAQ in the germline V gene. The CDR3 consists of 11 residues. The CDR3 coding sequence is TGTGCCAGCGCCGGGATCTATGGCTACACCTTC. This gives the protein CASAGIYGYTF. Full variable domain (missing parts from reference TRBV7-8 and TRBJ1-2): GAGVSQSPRYKVAKRGQDVALRCDPISGHVSLFWYQQALGQGPEFLTYFQNEAQLDKSGLPSDRFFAERPEGSVSTLKIQRTQQEDSAVYLCASAGIYGYTFGSGTRLTVV.

This clone has only one observation. The CDR3 here is CASSEVPKGNQPQHF. The DNA of the CDR3 is TGTGCCAGCAGTGAAGTGCCCAAGGGGAATCAGCCCCAGCATTTT. This chain connects TRBV6-1 to TRBJ1-5; a weak D match, TRBD1 (5 bases). The length of the CDR3 is 15 residues. The germline gives CDR1 MNHNS, CDR2 SASEGT. V was trimmed by 1 base and J by 4 bases, leaving 11 bases between them.